These 29 T cell receptor beta chains were sequenced from one sample in a study of human T cells and chemical hapten exposure. TCRdb redid the calling of the RACE reads with MiXCR, one entry per CDR3 protein. Found here are over 300,000 distinct CDR3 sequences, 5.1% of them singletons; the top ten hold just over 2.5%. Time point indicated: pre-sensitization, week 0. Stated treatment: therapeutic diphenylcyclopropenone sensitization with weekly scalp DPC. The specimen comprised whole blood, sampled in connection with sensitization to the hapten diphenylcyclopropenone (DPC). Receptor source: a woman between 45 and 65 years old with alopecia areata. Some clones in this sample may be carry-over from other donors' samples.

This clonotype has a count of ten or more. The chain joins TRBV10-2 to TRBJ1-6, with 8 bases that match TRBD1. The CDR3 totals 15 residues. V lost 9 bases, J lost 7 bases, and 11 bases stayed unmatched. CDR1 and CDR2 from the germline V gene are WSHSY and SAAADI. The CDR3 coding sequence is TGCGCCAGTTGCCGAGGACAGGGTGGAAATTCACCCCTCCACTTT. Residues: CASCRGQGGNSPLHF.

This clonotype was recorded at least ten times. The gene calls are TRBV7-8 and TRBJ2-2, with D maybe TRBD1 (6 bases). V dropped 5 bases and J dropped 6 bases, with 19 bases sitting between them. Looked up from germline, CDR1 is SGHVS and CDR2 is FQNEAQ. The CDR3 spans 16 residues. The CDR3 DNA sequence: TGTGCCAGCAGCCCCCAAGTGTTACAGGGTCCCGGGGAGCTGTTTTTT. It translates to CASSPQVLQGPGELFF.

Ten or more counts support this clonotype. V and J are TRBV18 and TRBJ1-5; D may be TRBD1 (5 bases). Germline CDR1 and CDR2: KGHSH and LQKENI. The CDR3 length is 13 residues. Trimming left V 5 bases short and J 5 bases short, with 10 bases between. Here the CDR3 DNA reads TGTGCCAGCTCAATGGGAGGGGATCAGCCCCAGCATTTT. As protein: CASSMGGDQPQHF.

The rearrangement uses TRBV28 and TRBJ2-7; D is unresolved. The CDR3 length is 13 residues. V shed 5 bases and J shed 2 bases, with 10 bases lying between them. Germline CDR1 reads MDHEN; CDR2 reads SYDVKM. The CDR3 reads CASSVTSPYEQYF. In nucleotides, the CDR3 is TGTGCCAGCAGTGTGACCTCACCCTACGAGCAGTACTTC.

On this clonotype itself: A clone one base away is much larger, so this may be a read error. V is TRBV28 and J is TRBJ2-5; D not resolved. The CDR3 consists of 13 residues. Germline-derived CDR1 and CDR2 are MDHEN and SYDVKM. The CDR3 bases are TGTGCCGGCAGAACTCTAGTCCCAGAGACCCAGTACTTC. Its protein product is CAGRTLVPETQYF.

CDR3 DNA: TGTGCCTCTGGAGCTCCCATGCCGAGGAATGGCTACACCTTC. It yields the protein CASGAPMPRNGYTF. The chain is built from TRBV9 and TRBJ1-2; D remains unclear. V dropped 10 bases and J dropped 6 bases, with 22 bases sitting between them. The CDR3 has 14 residues. Germline V gives CDR1 SGDLS, CDR2 YYNGEE.

In this sample, this clonotype turned up many times. This rearrangement joins TRBV6-6 to TRBJ1-5; D call uncertain. Germline V gene data show CDR1 as MNHNY and CDR2 as SVGAGI (reference sequence). This CDR3 has 14 residues. The V end was cut by 2 bases, the J end by 1 base, with 6 bases between. CDR3 sequence reads: CASSYGVSNQPQHF. In DNA form, the CDR3 reads TGTGCCAGCAGTTACGGGGTGAGCAATCAGCCCCAGCATTTT.

There are a few counts of this clonotype. This rearrangement joins TRBV9 to TRBJ1-6, with D perhaps TRBD1 (6 bases). There are 13 residues in the CDR3. Trimming cost V 5 bases and J 7 bases, with 10 bases left between them. Germline CDR1 SGDLS, CDR2 YYNGEE. CDR3: CASSTGKNSPLHF. In nucleotides, the CDR3 is TGTGCCAGCAGTACAGGGAAGAATTCACCCCTCCACTTT. The full variable domain, its missing parts supplied by reference TRBV9 and TRBJ1-6, is DSGVTQTPKHLITATGQRVTLRCSPRSGDLSVYWYQQSLDQGLQFLIQYYNGEERAKGNILERFSAQQFPDLHSELNLSSLELGDSALYFCASSTGKNSPLHFGNGTRLTVT.

This clonotype came up many times. The chain couples TRBV7-2 to TRBJ1-5; no clear D gene. Germline CDR1 and CDR2: SGHTA and FQGNSA. V lost 2 bases and J lost 4, with 9 bases in between. The length of the CDR3 is 14 residues. The CDR3 DNA is TGTGCCAGCAGCTTAATTACTGTAAATCAGCCCCAGCATTTT. Translated: CASSLITVNQPQHF.

To note about this clonotype: A read error may account for a junction end that differs from germline. The V call is TRBV20-1, the J call TRBJ2-3; D is undetermined. CDR3 length: 14 amino acids. Germline assignment: CDR1 DFQATT and CDR2 SNEGSKA (reference sequence). DNA of the CDR3: TGCAGTGCCAGACACATAGATCTCACAAATACGCAGTATTTT. The encoded protein is CSARHIDLTNTQYF.

This clonotype was detected only a few times. V gene TRBV10-3 combines with J gene TRBJ1-4; D remains ambiguous. The CDR3 length is 15 residues. V lost 2 bases and J 2 bases, leaving 9 bases between the germline ends. In germline, CDR1 is ENHRY, CDR2 SYGVKD. The CDR3 region has the DNA TGTGCCATCAGTGAGGCCATCTCGACTAATGAAAAACTGTTTTTT. It translates to CAISEAISTNEKLFF.

CDR3 loop: CASSFGRSSGTQYF. The CDR3 bases are TGTGCCAGCAGTTTCGGTCGTAGTAGTGGTACGCAGTATTTT. The chain combines TRBV12-3 or TRBV12-4 with TRBJ2-3, with D hard to call. Trimming cost V 3 bases and J 8 bases, with 15 bases left between them. The CDR3 is made up of 14 amino acids.

A few counts support this clonotype. The chain is built from TRBV4-1 and TRBJ1-5; D ambiguous. V was clipped by 0 bases and J by 5 bases, with 14 bases between them. Germline CDR1 reads MGHRA; CDR2 reads YSYEKL. The CDR3 has 16 residues. The CDR3 loop is CASSQESQFPYQPQHF. CDR3 sequence (DNA): TGCGCCAGCAGCCAAGAATCACAGTTCCCTTATCAGCCCCAGCATTTT.

This clonotype has at least ten counts. The J gene is TRBJ1-1, the V gene TRBV27; weak D call: TRBD1 (5 bases). Between the trimmed V and J ends, which lost 9 bases and 4 bases, there was a span of 15 bases. The V gene's germline CDR1 is MNHEY and CDR2 SMNVEV (reference sequence). The CDR3 has 13 amino acids. The CDR3 here is CASLGRRGTEAFF. The CDR3 region has the DNA TGTGCCAGTCTGGGGCGCCGGGGCACTGAAGCTTTCTTT.

V is TRBV10-3 and J is TRBJ2-3; D is possibly TRBD2 (6 bases). This CDR3 has 14 amino acids. Per the germline V gene, CDR1 is ENHRY and CDR2 is SYGVKD. The V gene lost 0 bases and the J gene lost 4 bases, with 8 bases spanning the gap. The DNA for the CDR3 is TGTGCCATCAGTGAGTCGCGGGATGCAGATACGCAGTATTTT. Its protein is CAISESRDADTQYF.

This clonotype was seen more than once but under ten times. The V gene is TRBV7-7, the J gene TRBJ2-1; D is possibly TRBD1 (7 bases). With 5 bases removed from V and 3 bases from J, the gap between germline ends came to 14 bases. Germline V CDR1 and CDR2: SSHAT, FNYEAQ (reference sequence). This CDR3 is 15 amino acids long. DNA of the CDR3: TGTGCCAGCAGCCGACAGGGAGGAAGCTACAATGAGCAGTTCTTC. It codes for CASSRQGGSYNEQFF.

The sample holds many counts of this clonotype. This rearrangement joins TRBV18 to TRBJ2-5; D gene ambiguous. Trimming took 5 bases from V and 0 from J, leaving 10 bases between them. The CDR3 extends over 14 amino acids. Germline CDR1 and CDR2: KGHSH and LQKENI. CDR3 region: CASSVSTYQETQYF. CDR3 DNA: TGTGCCAGCTCAGTCTCTACGTACCAAGAGACCCAGTACTTC.

As for this clonotype: With a much larger clone just one base away, this may be a read error. The chain uses TRBV5-1 and TRBJ1-1, with unresolved D. The length of the CDR3 is 15 residues. The germline CDR1 and CDR2 sequences are SGHRS and YFSETQ. The CDR3 is CASGLLGKPNTEAFF. The CDR3 region has the DNA TGCGCCAGCGGCTTGCTAGGGAAGCCGAACACTGAAGCTTTCTTT.

This clonotype showed up just a few times. The V gene is TRBV12-3 or TRBV12-4, the J gene TRBJ1-5; D not certain. This CDR3 is 16 amino acids long. V dropped 4 bases and J dropped 0 bases, with 13 bases sitting between them. The CDR3 here is CASSYSGSYSNQPQHF. The CDR3 coding sequence is TGTGCCAGCAGTTATTCAGGAAGCTATAGCAATCAGCCCCAGCATTTT.

This clonotype was seen only a few times. The chain has TRBV6-5 and TRBJ2-4; D unclear. The CDR3 loop spans 17 amino acids. V lost 0 bases and J lost 0, with 12 bases in between. Germline V gene data show CDR1 as MNHEY and CDR2 as SVGAGI. CDR3 loop: CASSYSRTTGAKNIQYF. The CDR3 DNA sequence: TGTGCCAGCAGTTACTCGAGGACGACGGGAGCCAAAAACATTCAGTACTTC.

The chain uses TRBV6-2 or TRBV6-3 and TRBJ1-5, with D possibly matching TRBD1 (5 bases). The V end lost 6 bases, the J end lost 0 bases, and 9 bases lay between the germline ends. From germline, CDR1 is MNHEY and CDR2 SVGEGT. CDR3 length: 14 amino acids. This CDR3 reads CASSRDFSNQPQHF. The DNA for the CDR3 is TGTGCCAGCAGCCGGGACTTTAGCAATCAGCCCCAGCATTTT.

This clonotype was seen ten or more times. One end of the junction does not line up with germline, which may come from a read error. The chain recombines TRBV12-3 or TRBV12-4 with TRBJ2-1; 9 bases line up with TRBD2. The CDR3 runs to 11 residues. The CDR3 DNA reads TGTGCCAGCAGTTTATGGACTAGCGTGAACTTC. This codes for CASSLWTSVNF.

Only a few counts were recorded for this clonotype. J is TRBJ2-5 and V is TRBV7-9; 8 bases are a match to TRBD1. CDR1 is SEHNR, CDR2 FQNEAQ, per germline (reference sequence). The CDR3 has 15 amino acids. V shed 3 bases, J shed 4 bases, and the junction held 7 bases outside the gene matches. The CDR3, as DNA: TGTGCCAGCAGCTTCGACAGGGGAGGAGGAGAGACCCAGTACTTC. The encoded protein is CASSFDRGGGETQYF. The variable domain in full, with the rest retrieved from reference TRBV7-9 and TRBJ2-5, is DTGVSQNPRHKITKRGQNVTFRCDPISEHNRLYWYRQTLGQGPEFLTYFQNEAQLEKSRLLSDRFSAERPKGSFSTLEIQRTEQGDSAMYLCASSFDRGGGETQYFGPGTRLLVL.

At least ten counts were recorded for this clonotype. CDR3 region: CSARIGSLDKNIQYF. CDR3 bases: TGCAGTGCTAGAATCGGGTCGTTAGACAAAAACATTCAGTACTTC. The chain recombines TRBV20-1 with TRBJ2-4; the D is unclear. Per germline, CDR1 DFQATT and CDR2 SNEGSKA (reference sequence). The V gene lost 2 bases and the J gene lost 3 bases, with 14 bases spanning the gap. The CDR3 runs 15 residues.

This clonotype has at least ten counts. The chain combines TRBV27 with TRBJ1-1; 12 positions agree with TRBD1. This CDR3 spans 17 amino acids. V lost 1 base and J lost 0; bases outside the gene matches: 3. Germline V CDR1 and CDR2: MNHEY, SMNVEV (reference sequence). The CDR3 region is CASSLFGTGGMNTEAFF. The CDR3 DNA follows: TGTGCCAGCAGTTTATTTGGGACAGGGGGCATGAACACTGAAGCTTTCTTT.

Ten or more counts support this clonotype. V is TRBV7-9 and J is TRBJ2-1; 8 bases fit TRBD2. This CDR3 has 14 residues. With V trimmed by 3 bases and J by 4 bases, 2 bases remained unmatched. The germline gives CDR1 SEHNR, CDR2 FQNEAQ (reference sequence). The CDR3 loop is CASSFVAGYNEQFF. The CDR3, as DNA: TGTGCCAGCAGCTTTGTAGCGGGATACAATGAGCAGTTCTTC.

This sequence joins TRBV7-8 and TRBJ2-5; weak D call: TRBD2 (6 bases). The CDR3 loop spans 17 amino acids. Between the trimmed V and J ends, which lost 2 bases and 5 bases, there was a span of 21 bases. Per the germline V gene, CDR1 is SGHVS and CDR2 is FQNEAQ. The chain's CDR3 is CASSLPNRDSGEETQYF. CDR3 DNA sequence: TGTGCCAGCAGCTTACCCAATCGGGACTCCGGGGAGGAGACCCAGTACTTC.

This clonotype appeared a few times. The gene calls are TRBV11-2 and TRBJ2-7; 8 bases map to TRBD2. V gave up 3 bases and J gave up 3 bases; unmatched junction bases: 7. The germline gives CDR1 SGHAT, CDR2 FQNNGV. CDR3 length equals 15 residues. The CDR3 is CASSFDRGGFYEQYF. The CDR3 nucleotides read TGTGCCAGCAGCTTTGACCGGGGGGGGTTCTACGAGCAGTACTTC.

The table lists this clonotype with many counts. V gene TRBV29-1 combines with J gene TRBJ2-1; perhaps TRBD2 as D (5 bases). CDR1 SQVTM and CDR2 ANQGSEA come from the germline V gene. Trimming took 5 bases from V and 2 from J, leaving 13 bases between them. This CDR3 region has 14 residues. In DNA form, the CDR3 reads TGCAGCGTTCGCGGAGAGGGCGCCTACAATGAGCAGTTCTTC. Translated, it gives CSVRGEGAYNEQFF.